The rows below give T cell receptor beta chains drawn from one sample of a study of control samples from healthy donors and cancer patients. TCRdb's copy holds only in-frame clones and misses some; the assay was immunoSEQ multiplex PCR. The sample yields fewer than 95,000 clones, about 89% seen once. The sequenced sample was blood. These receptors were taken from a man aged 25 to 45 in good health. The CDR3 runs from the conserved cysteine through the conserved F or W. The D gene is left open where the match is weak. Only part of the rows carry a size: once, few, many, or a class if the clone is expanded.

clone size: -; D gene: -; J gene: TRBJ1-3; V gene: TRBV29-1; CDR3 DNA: TGCAGCGCCACCGGGTCTGGAAACACCATATATTTT; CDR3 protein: CSATGSGNTIYF
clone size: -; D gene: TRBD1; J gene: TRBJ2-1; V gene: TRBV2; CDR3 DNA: TGTGCCAGCAGACCCGGGACAGGGGTTAATGAGCAGTTCTTC; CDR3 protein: CASRPGTGVNEQFF
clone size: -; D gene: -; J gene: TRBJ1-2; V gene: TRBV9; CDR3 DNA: TGTGCCAGCAGCGTAGGCCCTAACTATGGCTACACCTTC; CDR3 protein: CASSVGPNYGYTF
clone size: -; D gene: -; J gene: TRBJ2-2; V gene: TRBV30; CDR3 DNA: TGTGCCTGGAGAATGGACAGCGCGAACACCGGGGAGCTGTTTTTT; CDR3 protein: CAWRMDSANTGELFF
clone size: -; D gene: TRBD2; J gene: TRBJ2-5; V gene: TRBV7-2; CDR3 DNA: TGTGCCAGCCCGAGTAGCGGGGGGGTCATGGGGACCCAGTACTTC; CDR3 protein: CASPSSGGVMGTQYF
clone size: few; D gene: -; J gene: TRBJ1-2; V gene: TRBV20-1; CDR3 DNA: TGCAGTGCTAGTATCCGGGGGCAGGTTGGCTACACCTTC; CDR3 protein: CSASIRGQVGYTF
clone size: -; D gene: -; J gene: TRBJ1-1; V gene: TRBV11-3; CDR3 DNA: TGTGCCAGCAGCTTAGAAGACGGTACTGAAGCTTTCTTT; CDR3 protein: CASSLEDGTEAFF
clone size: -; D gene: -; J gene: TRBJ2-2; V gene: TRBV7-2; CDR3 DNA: TGTGCCAGCGGGATGAACACCGGGGAGCTGTTTTTT; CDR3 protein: CASGMNTGELFF
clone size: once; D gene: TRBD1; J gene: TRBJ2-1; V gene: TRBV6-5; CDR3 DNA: TGTGCCAGCAGTTTTACAGGGGGGACGAATGAGCAGTTCTTC; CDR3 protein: CASSFTGGTNEQFF
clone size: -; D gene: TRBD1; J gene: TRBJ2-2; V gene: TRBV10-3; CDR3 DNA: TGTGCCATCAGTGAACGCAGAAGAACAGGGGGCTCGAACACCGGGGAGCTGTTTTTT; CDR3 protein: CAISERRRTGGSNTGELFF
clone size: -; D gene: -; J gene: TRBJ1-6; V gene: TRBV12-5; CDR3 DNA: TGTGCTAGTGGTTTGGTACGAGGGGGGCCCCTCTATAATTCACCCCTCCACTTT; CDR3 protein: CASGLVRGGPLYNSPLHF
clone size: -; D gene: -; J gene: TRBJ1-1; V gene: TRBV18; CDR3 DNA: TGTGCCAGCTCGGGAAAGGCCGACACTGAAGCTTTCTTT; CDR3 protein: CASSGKADTEAFF
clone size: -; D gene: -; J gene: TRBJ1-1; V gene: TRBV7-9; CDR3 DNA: TGTGCCAGCAGCTTAGGTCCCGGGGGCGCATCGAACACTGAAGCTTTCTTT; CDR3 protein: CASSLGPGGASNTEAFF
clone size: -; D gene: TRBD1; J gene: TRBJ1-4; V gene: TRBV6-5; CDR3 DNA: TGTGCCAGCAGACTGACAGGGTCCAATGAAAAACTGTTTTTT; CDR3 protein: CASRLTGSNEKLFF
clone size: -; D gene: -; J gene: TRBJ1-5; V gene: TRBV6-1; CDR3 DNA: TGTGCCAGCAGTGAATTTGCACAGGGAGGTCAGCCCCAGCATTTT; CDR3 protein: CASSEFAQGGQPQHF
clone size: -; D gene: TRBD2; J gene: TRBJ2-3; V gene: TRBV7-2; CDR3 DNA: TGTGCCAGCAGGCGGGAGATCACAGATACGCAGTATTTT; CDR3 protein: CASRREITDTQYF
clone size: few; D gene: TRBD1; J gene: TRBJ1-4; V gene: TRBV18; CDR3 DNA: TGTGCCAGCTCACCTCCGGGACAGGATAATGAAAAACTGTTTTTT; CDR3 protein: CASSPPGQDNEKLFF
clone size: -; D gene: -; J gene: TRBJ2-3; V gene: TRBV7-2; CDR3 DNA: TGTGCCAGCAGCTTAGGACTCCGCACAGATACGCAGTATTTT; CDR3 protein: CASSLGLRTDTQYF
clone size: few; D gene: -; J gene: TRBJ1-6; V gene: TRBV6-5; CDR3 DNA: TGTGCCAGCAAGAGGGGGGCTGATAATTCACCCCTCCACTTT; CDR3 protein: CASKRGADNSPLHF
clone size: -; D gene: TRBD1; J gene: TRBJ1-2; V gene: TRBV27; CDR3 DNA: TGTGCCAGCAGTTCCGCGGACAGGGGGAAGGGCTACACCTTC; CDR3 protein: CASSSADRGKGYTF
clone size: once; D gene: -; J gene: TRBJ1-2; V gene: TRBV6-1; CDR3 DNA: TGTGCCAGCAGTGAATGGTCCCAGCCTTTAAAACATGGCTACACCTTC; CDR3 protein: CASSEWSQPLKHGYTF
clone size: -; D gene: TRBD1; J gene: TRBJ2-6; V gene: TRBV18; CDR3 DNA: TGTGCCAGCTCAACACAGGGGACAGGGGCCAACGTCCTGACTTTC; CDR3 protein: CASSTQGTGANVLTF
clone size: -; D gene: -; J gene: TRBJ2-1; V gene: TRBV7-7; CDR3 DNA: TGTGCCAGCAGCTTAGACAGTTACAATGAGCAGTTCTTC; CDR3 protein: CASSLDSYNEQFF
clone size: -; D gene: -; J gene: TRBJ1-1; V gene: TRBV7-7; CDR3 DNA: TGTGCTAGCAGCTTAGAATTGAACACTGAAGCTTTCTTT; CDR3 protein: CASSLELNTEAFF
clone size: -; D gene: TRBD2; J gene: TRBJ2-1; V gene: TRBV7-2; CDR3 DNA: TGTGCCAGCAGCTCGGGACTAACGCACAATGAGCAGTTCTTC; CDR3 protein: CASSSGLTHNEQFF
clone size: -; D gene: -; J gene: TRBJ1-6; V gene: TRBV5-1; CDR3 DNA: TGCGCCAGCAGCCATGGACAGTACTATAATTCACCCCTCCACTTT; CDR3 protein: CASSHGQYYNSPLHF
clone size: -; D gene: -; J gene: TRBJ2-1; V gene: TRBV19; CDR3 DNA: TGTGCCAGTAGTATGGGGCCTGAGCAGTTCTTC; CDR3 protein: CASSMGPEQFF
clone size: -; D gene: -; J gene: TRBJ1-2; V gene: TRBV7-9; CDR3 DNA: TGTGCCAGCAGCACCACGGGTTGGGGAAGGGGCTACACCTTC; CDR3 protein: CASSTTGWGRGYTF
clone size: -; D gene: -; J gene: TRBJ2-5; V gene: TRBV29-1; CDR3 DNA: TGCAGCGTTGGAGAAGCGGAGACCCAGTACTTC; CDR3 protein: CSVGEAETQYF
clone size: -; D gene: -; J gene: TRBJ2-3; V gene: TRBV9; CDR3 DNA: TGTGCCAGCAGCGTAGTTACTGCAGATACGCAGTATTTT; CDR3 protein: CASSVVTADTQYF
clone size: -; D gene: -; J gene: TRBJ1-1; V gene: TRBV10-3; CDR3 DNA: TGTGCCATCAGGGCGCAGGGGAACACTGAAGCTTTCTTT; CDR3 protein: CAIRAQGNTEAFF
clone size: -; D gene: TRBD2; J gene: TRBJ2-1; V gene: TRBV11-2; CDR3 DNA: TGTGCCAGCAGCTTAGGCGGACTAGCGGGGGGCCTCTACAATGAGCAGTTCTTC; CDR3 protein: CASSLGGLAGGLYNEQFF
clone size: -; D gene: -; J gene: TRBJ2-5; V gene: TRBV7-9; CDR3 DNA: TGTGCCAGCAATAGATTGGGACTCGGGGACCAAGAGACCCAGTACTTC; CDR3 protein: CASNRLGLGDQETQYF
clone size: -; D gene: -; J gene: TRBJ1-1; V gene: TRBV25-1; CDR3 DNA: TGTGCCAGCAGTGATGAACGTGAGTCCACTGAAGCTTTCTTT; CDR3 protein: CASSDERESTEAFF
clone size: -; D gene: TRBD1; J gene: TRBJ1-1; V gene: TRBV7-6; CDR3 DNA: TGTGCCAGCAGCCCCCGTATCCCGACAGGGGCGAACACTGAAGCTTTCTTT; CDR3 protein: CASSPRIPTGANTEAFF
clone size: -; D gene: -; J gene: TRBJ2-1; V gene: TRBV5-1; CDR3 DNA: TGCGCCAGCAGCTTAATAGGGGTCTCCTACAATGAGCAGTTCTTC; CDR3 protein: CASSLIGVSYNEQFF
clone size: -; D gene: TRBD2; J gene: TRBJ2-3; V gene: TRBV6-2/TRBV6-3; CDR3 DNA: TGTGCCAGCAGTCCAGCTTCCAGCGGGGCAGATACGCAGTATTTT; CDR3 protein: CASSPASSGADTQYF
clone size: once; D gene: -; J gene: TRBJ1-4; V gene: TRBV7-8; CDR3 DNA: TGTGCCAGCAGCTTGGGCAGGGATGAAAAACTGTTTTTT; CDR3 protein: CASSLGRDEKLFF
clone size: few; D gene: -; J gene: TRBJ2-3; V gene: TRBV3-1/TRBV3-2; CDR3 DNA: TGTGCCAGCAGCCCCAGGACGCTTAGCACAGATACGCAGTATTTT; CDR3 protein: CASSPRTLSTDTQYF
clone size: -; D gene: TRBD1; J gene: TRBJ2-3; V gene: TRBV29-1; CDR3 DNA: TGCAGCGTCGCCGGACAGGGGGTACCGATCACAGATACGCAGTATTTT; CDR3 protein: CSVAGQGVPITDTQYF
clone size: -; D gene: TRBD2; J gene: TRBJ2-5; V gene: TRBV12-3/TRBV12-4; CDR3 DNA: TGTGCCAGCAGCCCCGGACTAGGGGAGACCCAGTACTTC; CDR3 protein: CASSPGLGETQYF
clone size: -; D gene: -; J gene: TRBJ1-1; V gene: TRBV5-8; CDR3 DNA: TGTGCCAGCAGCTTGATAGGAGGGGGACTAGCTTTCTTT; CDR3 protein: CASSLIGGGLAFF
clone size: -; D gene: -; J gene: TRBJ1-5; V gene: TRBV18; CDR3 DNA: TGTGCCAGCTCACCACCGGGGGGGCCCCAGCATTTT; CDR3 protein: CASSPPGGPQHF
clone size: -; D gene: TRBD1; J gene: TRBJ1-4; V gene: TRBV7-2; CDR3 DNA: TGTGCCAGCAGCTGGGGGACAGGCATTGGGGAAAAACTGTTTTTT; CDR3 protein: CASSWGTGIGEKLFF
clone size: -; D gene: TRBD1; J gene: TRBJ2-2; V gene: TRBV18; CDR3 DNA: TGTGCCAGCTCCCCGACAGGGGACGGGGAGCTGTTTTTT; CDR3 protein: CASSPTGDGELFF
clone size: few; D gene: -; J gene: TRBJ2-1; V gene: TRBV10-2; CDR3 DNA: TGCGCCAGCAGTGAAGGGGGTGAGCAGTTCTTC; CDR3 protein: CASSEGGEQFF
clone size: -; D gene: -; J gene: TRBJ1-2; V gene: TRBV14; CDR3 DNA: TGTGCCAGCAGCTTCGTGGGGGGGGATGGCTACACCTTC; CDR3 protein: CASSFVGGDGYTF
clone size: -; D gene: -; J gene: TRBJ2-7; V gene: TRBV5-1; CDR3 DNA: TGCGCCAGCAGCTTGGAGAACATCTACGAGCAGTACTTC; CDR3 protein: CASSLENIYEQYF
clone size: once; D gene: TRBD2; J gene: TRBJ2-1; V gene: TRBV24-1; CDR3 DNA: TGTGCCACCAGTGCTAGCGGGGGAAATCCCAATGAGCAGTTCTTC; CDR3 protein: CATSASGGNPNEQFF
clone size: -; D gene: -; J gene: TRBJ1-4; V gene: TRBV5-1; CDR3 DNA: TGCGCCAGCAGCCTGGGAGTTCAGGGAGAAAAACTGTTTTTT; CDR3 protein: CASSLGVQGEKLFF
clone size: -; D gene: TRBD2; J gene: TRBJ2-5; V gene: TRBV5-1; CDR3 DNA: TGCGCCAGCAGCTTGGAAGGGACTAGCGGGGTAGAGACCCAGTACTTC; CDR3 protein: CASSLEGTSGVETQYF
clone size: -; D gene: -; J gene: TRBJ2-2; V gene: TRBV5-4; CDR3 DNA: TGTGCCAGCAGCTTGATCCCCCAAACGTCCACCGGGGAGCTGTTTTTT; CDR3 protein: CASSLIPQTSTGELFF
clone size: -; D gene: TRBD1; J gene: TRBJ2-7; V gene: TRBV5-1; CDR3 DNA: TGCGCCAGCAGCTTAAGTATCAGCAAGGGGGACAGGGGAGACTACGAGCAGTACTTC; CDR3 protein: CASSLSISKGDRGDYEQYF
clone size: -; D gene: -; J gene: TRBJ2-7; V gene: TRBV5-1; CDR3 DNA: TGCGCCAGCAGCTTGGGAGGCAGGGCCTCCTACGAGCAGTACTTC; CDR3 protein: CASSLGGRASYEQYF
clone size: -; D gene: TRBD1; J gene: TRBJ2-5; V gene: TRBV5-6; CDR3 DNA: TGTGCCAGCAGAAGGGACAGGGGGCTGGAGACCCAGTACTTC; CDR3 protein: CASRRDRGLETQYF
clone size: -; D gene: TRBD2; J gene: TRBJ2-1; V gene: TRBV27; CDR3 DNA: TGTGCCAGCAGACGGGGGGGCCTCTCCTACAATGAGCAGTTCTTC; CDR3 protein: CASRRGGLSYNEQFF
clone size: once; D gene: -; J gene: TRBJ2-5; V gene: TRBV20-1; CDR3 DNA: TGCAGTGCTGAGGAAGAGACCCAGTACTTC; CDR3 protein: CSAEEETQYF
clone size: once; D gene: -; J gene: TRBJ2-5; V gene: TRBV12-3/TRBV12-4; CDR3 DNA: TGTGCCAGCAGTTTCAGACAGTCAGAGACCCAGTACTTC; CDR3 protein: CASSFRQSETQYF